A selection of T cell receptor beta chains follows, all from one sample in a study of Tregs in tolerant kidney transplant recipients. For these receptors, no antigen is known. Assay: immunoSEQ multiplex PCR; the TCRdb copy retains only in-frame clones and omits some. The sample lists under 14,000 clones; under 95% were seen once. Sequencing was performed on Tregs from blood cultured with allogeneic cells, taken before the transplant. Receptors originate from a human patient who received a combined kidney and bone marrow transplant. Both conserved end residues are part of each CDR3. D genes are given only for firm matches. Not all rows give a size; the values are once, few, many and, for expanded clones, a class.

>TRBV7-2|TRBJ2-3|NA|NA
TGTGCCAGCAGCCCCCGATACACAGATACGCAGTATTTT
CASSPRYTDTQYF
>TRBV4-2|TRBJ1-2|TRBD1|NA
TGTGCCAGCAGCCGGGATGGACAGGCGGTGGGAGGCTACACCTTC
CASSRDGQAVGGYTF
>TRBV7-7|TRBJ2-5|NA|NA
TGTGCCAGCAGCCCGCCTGGGAGACAAGAGACCCAGTACTTC
CASSPPGRQETQYF
>TRBV7-2|TRBJ2-3|NA|NA
TGTGCCAGCAGCTTAATGGCATATGCCACAGATACGCAGTATTTT
CASSLMAYATDTQYF
>TRBV5-4|TRBJ1-4|NA|NA
TGTGCCAGCAGCCCGGGGACGACCGAAAAACTGTTTTTT
CASSPGTTEKLFF
>TRBV4-1|TRBJ1-5|NA|NA
TGCGCCAGCAGCCAAGATCCCAGCAGGGACAATCAGCCCCAGCATTTT
CASSQDPSRDNQPQHF
>TRBV11-2|TRBJ1-2|TRBD1|NA
TGTGCCAGCAGCACCTGGACAGGGAACTATGGCTACACCTTC
CASSTWTGNYGYTF
>TRBV7-3|TRBJ1-2|TRBD1|NA
TGTGCCAGCAGCCCCACACAGGGGCTTGGCTACACCTTC
CASSPTQGLGYTF
>TRBV5-4|TRBJ1-5|NA|NA
TGTGCCAGCAGCTTGGGAGGAGGAGGTCAGCCCCAGCATTTT
CASSLGGGGQPQHF
>TRBV7-9|TRBJ1-1|TRBD1|NA
TGTGCCAGCAGCCTAGGGACAGGGTCGGGCACTGAAGCTTTCTTT
CASSLGTGSGTEAFF
>TRBV7-9|TRBJ1-3|NA|NA
TGTGCCAGCAACGCCCCGCCGAGGCACTCTGGAAACACCATATATTTT
CASNAPPRHSGNTIYF
>TRBV19|TRBJ2-5|NA|NA
TGTGCCAGTAGTATAGTACACAGGGCAGGGGAGACCCGGTACTTC
CASSIVHRAGETRYF
>TRBV6-1|TRBJ2-5|NA|once
TGTGCCAGCAGTGAGGGTAGTGGGTGGGAGACCCAGTACTTC
CASSEGSGWETQYF
>TRBV27|TRBJ1-1|NA|NA
TGTGCCAGCAGTTTAATCTATGGGGGGGCAGGAGGAGCTTTCTTT
CASSLIYGGAGGAFF
>TRBV15|TRBJ2-1|TRBD1|NA
TGTGCCACCCGAGACAGGGGCTACAATGAGCAGTTCTTC
CATRDRGYNEQFF
>TRBV7-9|TRBJ2-7|NA|NA
TGTGCCAGCAGCTTAGCGGTATCCTACGAGCAGTACTTC
CASSLAVSYEQYF
>TRBV2|TRBJ2-2|TRBD1|NA
TGTGCCAGCATGGGACAGGGTACCGGGGAGCTGTTTTTT
CASMGQGTGELFF
>TRBV6-6|TRBJ2-5|NA|NA
TGTGCCAGCAGTTGGGCCGGGACAAGACAAGAGACCCAGTACTTC
CASSWAGTRQETQYF
>TRBV10-3|TRBJ1-4|TRBD1|NA
TGTGCCATCAGTTCCCGGGACAGGGACTTCGGGGAAAAACTGTTTTTT
CAISSRDRDFGEKLFF
>TRBV6-6|TRBJ2-1|TRBD2|NA
TGTGCCAGCAGTTACTTGCCGGGACTAGTCAATGAGCAGTTCTTC
CASSYLPGLVNEQFF
>TRBV4-2|TRBJ2-7|TRBD1|NA
TGTGCCAGCAGCCAAGAGGGACAGCTACCCTACGAGCAGTACTTC
CASSQEGQLPYEQYF
>TRBV2|TRBJ2-2|NA|NA
TGTGCCAGCAGTTACGGTTGGAACACCGGGGAGCTGTTTTTT
CASSYGWNTGELFF
>TRBV5-1|TRBJ2-3|NA|NA
TGCGCCAGCAGTCAAGGCCCGGGGTCAGATACGCAGTATTTT
CASSQGPGSDTQYF
>TRBV19|TRBJ2-5|NA|NA
TGTGCCAGTAGTATAGTGACCGGCGGAGAGACCCAGTACTTC
CASSIVTGGETQYF
>TRBV4-2|TRBJ1-2|NA|NA
TGTGCCAGCAGCCAAGTCGGACAGTTCGGCTACACCTTC
CASSQVGQFGYTF
>TRBV27|TRBJ2-7|TRBD2|NA
TGTGCCAGCAGACTAGCGGGGGCGATGAACTACGAGCAGTACTTC
CASRLAGAMNYEQYF
>TRBV2|TRBJ1-2|NA|NA
TGTGCCAGCAGTGGAGGGGATGGCTACACCTTC
CASSGGDGYTF
>TRBV16|TRBJ2-3|NA|NA
TGTGCCAGCAGCCAACCTAGCTTGGCAGATACGCAGTATTTT
CASSQPSLADTQYF
>TRBV4-2|TRBJ1-3|NA|NA
TGTGCCAGCAGGCCCAGGGAAATCTCTGGAAACACCATATATTTT
CASRPREISGNTIYF
>TRBV11-3|TRBJ1-4|NA|NA
TGTGCCAGCAGCTTAGATCGGGGGCCGTGGGAAAAACTGTTTTTT
CASSLDRGPWEKLFF
>TRBV9|TRBJ1-2|TRBD1|NA
TGTGCCAGCAGCGTTCCCCCAGGGGGGCTCGCGGGGGGCTACACCTTC
CASSVPPGGLAGGYTF
>TRBV5-1|TRBJ2-7|NA|NA
TGCGCCAGCAGCTTGGCCATTGGGGGTCTGGGGATATACTTC
CASSLAIGGLGIYF
>TRBV7-9|TRBJ2-7|TRBD2|once
TGTGCCACGGACGGGGGGGCCTACGAGCAGTACTTC
CATDGGAYEQYF
>TRBV7-9|TRBJ2-3|TRBD1|NA
TGTGCCAGCAGCCCGGGGACAGGGAGGACAGATACGCAGTATTTT
CASSPGTGRTDTQYF
>TRBV6-6|TRBJ2-7|NA|NA
TGTGCCAGCAGTTACTCAGGAAGCTCCTACGAGCAGTACTTC
CASSYSGSSYEQYF
>TRBV7-2|TRBJ2-7|TRBD2|NA
TGTGCCAGCAGCTCCTTAGCGGGAGGGCCCCCCTACGAGCAGTACTTC
CASSSLAGGPPYEQYF
>TRBV6-5|TRBJ1-1|NA|NA
TGTGCCAGCAGTTACTGGAGGGACCTAAGGGCTGAAGCTTTCTTT
CASSYWRDLRAEAFF
>TRBV5-5|TRBJ2-5|TRBD1|NA
TGTGCCAGCAGCTTCCCCGGGACAGGGGGCTATGAGACCCAGTACTTC
CASSFPGTGGYETQYF
>TRBV7-2|TRBJ1-4|NA|NA
TGTGCCAGCAGCATGAACAGGGCGCCTAATGAAAAACTGTTTTTT
CASSMNRAPNEKLFF
>TRBV5-1|TRBJ2-3|TRBD2|NA
TGCGCCAGCAGCTTGGGCGGGGGAAGCACAGATACGCAGTATTTT
CASSLGGGSTDTQYF
>TRBV11-1|TRBJ2-5|NA|NA
TGTGCCAGCAGTCGGGGGGCCCGGGAGACCCAGTACTTC
CASSRGARETQYF
>TRBV4-2|TRBJ2-7|NA|once
TGTGCCAGCAGCCAAGATGGACAGTACGAGCAGTACTTC
CASSQDGQYEQYF
>TRBV2|TRBJ2-7|NA|NA
TGTGCCAGCAGAAGACCATACGAGCAGTACTTC
CASRRPYEQYF
>TRBV7-2|TRBJ2-5|NA|NA
TGTGCCAGCAGCTTAGTTTCCTCCTATGGGGAGACCCAGTACTTC
CASSLVSSYGETQYF
>TRBV6-5|TRBJ2-5|TRBD2|NA
TGTGCCAGCAGTTACTTTGCGGGAGTTTCAGAGACCCAGTACTTC
CASSYFAGVSETQYF
>TRBV4-3|TRBJ1-3|NA|once
TGCGCCAGCAGCCAAGATCCCCGAGGAAACACCATATATTTT
CASSQDPRGNTIYF
>TRBV10-3|TRBJ1-1|TRBD1|NA
TGTGCCATCAGTGCGCCAGGGGGGCTGAACACTGAAGCTTTCTTT
CAISAPGGLNTEAFF
>TRBV5-4|TRBJ1-2|NA|NA
TGTGCCAGCAGCTTTCTTGGTACGAATGGCTACACCTTC
CASSFLGTNGYTF
>TRBV20-1|TRBJ2-7|NA|NA
TGCAGTGCTGGCGGGCGGGGCGAGCAGTACTTC
CSAGGRGEQYF
>TRBV7-8|TRBJ2-5|TRBD2|NA
TGTGCCAGCAGCTCCGGGACTAGAGGGCTGGGCGGTAGGGAGACCCAGTACTTC
CASSSGTRGLGGRETQYF
>TRBV30|TRBJ2-3|NA|once
TGTGCCTGGAGGCTCTTGGGGGATACTACAGATACGCAGTATTTT
CAWRLLGDTTDTQYF
>TRBV6-6|TRBJ1-2|NA|NA
TGTGCCAGCAGTTACTCGAAGAGGACAATCTCCGGCTACACCTTC
CASSYSKRTISGYTF
>TRBV7-3|TRBJ2-1|NA|NA
TGTGCCAGCAGCTCGGACCGGGCCCGGAGCAATGAGCAGTTCTTC
CASSSDRARSNEQFF
>TRBV7-9|TRBJ2-1|TRBD2|NA
TGTGCCAGCAGTGCGGGAGCGACTAATGAGCAGTTCTTC
CASSAGATNEQFF
>TRBV30|TRBJ1-5|NA|NA
TGTGCCTGGAGTAAGGACAATCCTCAACCCCAGCATTTT
CAWSKDNPQPQHF